Presented here are 32 T cell receptor beta chains from one specimen sequenced in a study of blood T cell repertoires in COVID-19. Using immunoSEQ multiplex PCR, the repertoire was profiled, and TCRdb retains in-frame clones only, with some absent. The table shows a few hundred thousand clones, with 90% occurring only once. The sample consisted of PBMCs or T cells enriched from blood (not recorded which). All receptors come from a man aged 18 to 30 who had recovered from COVID-19.

The genes are TRBV23-1 and TRBJ1-5; D is unresolved. TRBV23-1 is labeled an ORF, and its function is uncertain. V gave up 0 bases and J gave up 0 bases, with 15 bases separating them. CDR3 length: 18 amino acids. CDR3 amino acids: CASSQSTYSGSSNQPQHF. For the CDR3, the DNA is TGCGCCAGCAGTCAATCTACCTACTCGGGATCTAGCAATCAGCCCCAGCATTTT.

This chain links TRBV29-1 with TRBJ2-1; 13 bases line up with TRBD2. V shed 7 bases, J shed 8 bases, and the junction held 11 bases outside the gene matches. Germline lookup yields CDR1 SQVTM and CDR2 ANQGSEA. CDR3 length: 15 amino acids. For the CDR3, the DNA is TGCAGCGCCGAGACTAGCGGGGGGCCTATAGATGAGCAGTTCTTC. Residues: CSAETSGGPIDEQFF.

The V and J genes are TRBV2 and TRBJ2-7; 8 bases are a match to TRBD1. The V and J ends lost 9 bases and 1 base, in that order; junction bases with no gene match: 5. Germline V gene sequence: CDR1 SNHLY, CDR2 FYNNEI. CDR3 length: 13 residues. CDR3 residues: CASRQGISYEQYF. CDR3 DNA: TGTGCCAGTAGACAGGGGATATCCTACGAGCAGTACTTC.

The count of this clone is one. CDR3 region: CASTKGLGYTF. The CDR3 DNA sequence: TGTGCCAGCACCAAGGGGCTTGGCTACACCTTC. The gene calls are TRBV6-5 and TRBJ1-2, with D possibly being TRBD1 (5 bases). Germline values: CDR1 MNHEY, CDR2 SVGAGI. Trimming removed 7 bases at V and 7 bases at J, with 10 bases between. There are 11 residues in the CDR3.

The chain combines TRBV28 with TRBJ1-4; D perhaps matches TRBD1 (5 bases). The V gene lost 4 bases and the J gene lost 7 bases, with 16 bases spanning the gap. Germline CDR1 reads MDHEN; CDR2 reads SYDVKM. The CDR3 has 15 amino acids. CDR3 loop: CASSSLGARTEKLFF. In DNA form, the CDR3 reads TGTGCCAGCAGTTCCTTAGGGGCCCGAACTGAAAAACTGTTTTTT.

In its sample, this clone was seen a few times. The chain uses TRBV28 and TRBJ1-2, with 8 nucleotides matching TRBD1. Germline V gene data show CDR1 as MDHEN and CDR2 as SYDVKM. Losses at the gene ends were 5 bases for V and 7 bases for J; bases not matched to a gene: 9. The CDR3 has 14 residues. Written as DNA, the CDR3 is TGTGCCAGCAGTCACGCAGGACAGGGTGGTGGCTACACCTTC. Translated: CASSHAGQGGGYTF.

The rearrangement joins TRBV2 to TRBJ1-2, with 8 positions matching TRBD1. Germline V lookup: CDR1 SNHLY, CDR2 FYNNEI. J was trimmed by 6 bases and V by 9 bases; bases with no gene match: 12. The CDR3 has 14 residues. The CDR3 DNA is TGTGCCAGTACAGGGGGTCCCCTTGGCCATGGCTACACCTTC. It encodes CASTGGPLGHGYTF.

For the CDR3, the DNA is TGTGCCAGCAGTTTATTGGGCAGCTACAATGAGCAGTTCTTC. Protein product: CASSLLGSYNEQFF. The chain is built from TRBV28 and TRBJ2-1; no clear D gene. The CDR3 length is 14 residues. Trimming removed 1 base from V and 3 bases from J, with 7 bases in between. Germline assignment: CDR1 MDHEN and CDR2 SYDVKM.

The J gene is TRBJ1-4, the V gene TRBV20-1, with D maybe TRBD1 (6 bases). Trimming shortened V by 3 bases and J by 3 bases, and 8 bases separated the two germline ends. Germline V lookup: CDR1 DFQATT, CDR2 SNEGSKA (reference sequence). The length of the CDR3 is 13 residues. Here the CDR3 reads CSASRTANEKLFF. The CDR3 nucleotides read TGCAGTGCTAGTAGGACAGCTAATGAAAAACTGTTTTTT.

CDR3 in amino acids: CASSGETGANTEAFF. CDR3 bases: TGTGCCAGCAGCGGGGAGACAGGAGCGAACACTGAAGCTTTCTTT. The rearrangement links TRBV9 to TRBJ1-1, with D possibly TRBD1 on 6 matching bases. CDR1 and CDR2 (germline): SGDLS, YYNGEE. The CDR3 is 15 amino acids. Trimming took 3 bases from V and 1 from J, leaving 13 bases between them.

The chain employs TRBV18 and TRBJ1-1; D is undetermined. This CDR3 has 14 residues. Looked up from germline, CDR1 is KGHSH and CDR2 is LQKENI. Between the trimmed V and J ends, which lost 2 bases and 3 bases, there was a span of 10 bases. CDR3 sequence: CASSPTHQDTEAFF. In nucleotides, the CDR3 is TGTGCCAGCTCACCAACTCACCAGGACACTGAAGCTTTCTTT.

This chain connects TRBV4-1 to TRBJ1-6; D is perhaps TRBD1 (5 bases). Trimming pared 0 bases from V and 10 bases from J, leaving 7 bases between. The CDR3 spans 13 residues. CDR1 and CDR2 from the germline V gene are MGHRA and YSYEKL. CDR3 sequence (DNA): TGCGCCAGCAGCCAAGATTCAGGGTCACCCCTCCACTTT. Residues: CASSQDSGSPLHF.

The rearrangement links TRBV4-1 to TRBJ2-4; D is undetermined. V was trimmed by 0 bases and J by 0 bases, leaving 3 bases between them. This CDR3 has 14 amino acids. CDR1 is MGHRA and CDR2 is YSYEKL in the germline V gene. The CDR3 DNA is TGCGCCAGCAGCCAAGAACTAGCCAAAAACATTCAGTACTTC. It codes for CASSQELAKNIQYF.

The sample holds one count of this clone. This chain uses TRBV6-1 with TRBJ2-1; no clear D. Trimming stripped 1 base from V and 3 bases from J, with 7 bases between. The V gene's germline CDR1 is MNHNS and CDR2 SASEGT. The CDR3 consists of 14 residues. This chain's CDR3 is CASSEDAGYNEQFF. As DNA, the CDR3 is TGTGCCAGCAGTGAAGATGCCGGCTACAATGAGCAGTTCTTC.

CDR3 DNA sequence: TGTGCCAGCAGTGAAGCGGATGGGTTGGGGCTATATGGCTACACCTTC. As protein: CASSEADGLGLYGYTF. The chain combines TRBV6-1 with TRBJ1-2, with D possibly TRBD1 on 5 matching bases. Trimming stripped 0 bases from V and 5 bases from J, with 16 bases between. This CDR3 has 16 residues. The V gene's germline CDR1 is MNHNS and CDR2 SASEGT.

The V and J genes are TRBV11-2 and TRBJ1-4; perhaps TRBD1 as D (5 bases). With 5 bases removed from V and 8 bases from J, the gap between germline ends came to 15 bases. The germline V gene encodes CDR1 SGHAT and CDR2 FQNNGV. This CDR3 comprises 14 residues. CDR3 protein: CASSPVGEAEKLFF. The CDR3, as DNA: TGTGCCAGCAGCCCAGTAGGGGAAGCCGAAAAACTGTTTTTT.

V usage is TRBV30 and J usage is TRBJ1-5, with 10 nucleotides matching TRBD1. Losses at the gene ends were 4 bases for V and 6 bases for J; bases not matched to a gene: 15. CDR3 length: 17 residues. Germline CDR1 is GTSNPN and CDR2 is SVGIG (reference sequence). The DNA for the CDR3 is TGTGCCTGGACTTTTAATCGCGGGACAGGGGTCAGTCAGCCCCAGCATTTT. Protein sequence: CAWTFNRGTGVSQPQHF.

The chain has TRBV9 and TRBJ2-1; TRBD2 aligns across 8 bases. J gave up 5 bases and V 0 bases, and 4 bases lay outside the gene matches. The CDR3 covers 15 residues. CDR1 and CDR2 from the germline V gene are SGDLS and YYNGEE. In DNA form, the CDR3 reads TGTGCCAGCAGCGTAGTTGCGGGAGGAAACAATGAGCAGTTCTTC. Protein: CASSVVAGGNNEQFF.

The chain uses TRBV28 and TRBJ1-5, with 9 bases aligning to TRBD1. Germline loops: CDR1 MDHEN, CDR2 SYDVKM. This CDR3 comprises 16 residues. Unmatched junction bases numbered 10, after V lost 5 bases and J lost 5 bases. CDR3 in amino acids: CASSETAGTGYQPQHF. CDR3 bases: TGTGCCAGCAGTGAGACCGCCGGGACAGGGTATCAGCCCCAGCATTTT.

This chain links TRBV5-8 with TRBJ2-7, with 7 nucleotides matching TRBD1. The V gene's germline CDR1 is SGHTS and CDR2 YDEGEE. The V segment lost 2 bases and the J segment 3 bases; nucleotides outside the gene matches: 2. The CDR3 consists of 13 residues. The DNA for the CDR3 is TGTGCCAGCAGCTTCCGGGACAGCTACGAGCAGTACTTC. Residues: CASSFRDSYEQYF. The full variable domain, in which reference TRBV5-8 and TRBJ2-7 provide the parts outside the CDR3, is EAGVTQSPTHLIKTRGQQATLRCSPISGHTSVYWYQQALGLGLQFLLWYDEGEERNRGNFPPRFSGRQFPNYSSELNVNALELEDSALYLCASSFRDSYEQYFGPGTRLTVT.

The chain is built from TRBV4-1 and TRBJ2-1; 14 nucleotides match TRBD2. Trimming removed 5 bases from V and 1 base from J; junction bases left unmatched: 4. The germline V gene has CDR1 MGHRA and CDR2 YSYEKL. The CDR3 has 17 residues. CDR3 nucleotides: TGCGCCAGCAGCAAAGGACTAGCGGGGGGTTCCTACAATGAGCAGTTCTTC. The encoded protein is CASSKGLAGGSYNEQFF.

The V gene is TRBV2, the J gene TRBJ1-3; the D is unclear. Germline loops: CDR1 SNHLY, CDR2 FYNNEI. Deletions cut 2 bases from V and 4 bases from J, with 9 bases between. The CDR3 contains 14 residues. CDR3 amino acids: CASSERLAGNTIYF. CDR3 sequence (DNA): TGTGCCAGCAGTGAACGACTTGCGGGAAACACCATATATTTT.

The chain is built from TRBV27 and TRBJ1-4; D uncertain. V lost 0 bases, J lost 8 bases, and 10 bases lay in between. The CDR3 contains 14 residues. Per the germline V gene, CDR1 is MNHEY and CDR2 is SMNVEV (reference sequence). CDR3 bases: TGTGCCAGCAGTTTATCGATAACGGGGGAAAAACTGTTTTTT. Protein sequence: CASSLSITGEKLFF.

The rearrangement links TRBV5-5 to TRBJ1-3; tentatively, D is TRBD1 (5 bases). V was cut by 2 bases and J by 8 bases, with 11 bases left in between. CDR1 is SGHKS, CDR2 YYEKEE, per germline (reference sequence). The CDR3 extends over 13 amino acids. Written as DNA, the CDR3 is TGTGCCAGCAGCTTTAGGGGAGGAGACACCATATATTTT. Its protein product is CASSFRGGDTIYF.

This chain uses TRBV5-1 with TRBJ1-4; D is ambiguous. V lost 0 bases and J lost 0, with 6 bases in between. Germline lookup yields CDR1 SGHRS and CDR2 YFSETQ. This CDR3 contains 15 residues. CDR3 in DNA: TGCGCCAGCAGCTTGGATCAGACAACTAATGAAAAACTGTTTTTT. It is translated as CASSLDQTTNEKLFF. The full variable domain, completed using reference TRBV5-1 and TRBJ1-4, is KAGVTQTPRYLIKTRGQQVTLSCSPISGHRSVSWYQQTPGQGLQFLFEYFSETQRNKGNFPGRFSGRQFSNSRSEMNVSTLELGDSALYLCASSLDQTTNEKLFFGSGTQLSVL.

CDR3 region: CASSQTGDGNTEAFF. Here the CDR3 DNA reads TGTGCCAGCAGCCAGACAGGGGATGGGAACACTGAAGCTTTCTTT. The genes are TRBV9 and TRBJ1-1, with TRBD1 matching 8 bases. The CDR3 consists of 15 residues. With V trimmed by 4 bases and J by 1 base, 6 bases remained unmatched. CDR1 is SGDLS, CDR2 YYNGEE, per germline.

This clone was found once. The chain links TRBV3-1 (or the pseudogene TRBV3-2) to TRBJ2-3; 11 nucleotides line up with TRBD2. CDR3 length: 16 residues. V was clipped by 4 bases and J by 4 bases; unmatched bases: 7. CDR1 and CDR2 (germline): LGHDT, YNNKEL (reference sequence). The CDR3 DNA reads as TGTGCCAGCAGCCCGACGACTAGCGGGGAGGCAGATACGCAGTATTTT. Translated: CASSPTTSGEADTQYF.

The chain has TRBV7-2 and TRBJ1-5, with D tentatively TRBD1 (6 bases). Trimming left V 1 base short and J 4 bases short, with 11 bases between. CDR1 and CDR2 (germline): SGHTA, FQGNSA. CDR3 length equals 15 residues. The chain's CDR3 is CASSLVRRGNQPQHF. The DNA of the CDR3 is TGTGCCAGCAGCTTAGTACGCAGGGGTAATCAGCCCCAGCATTTT.

The chain combines TRBV2 with TRBJ2-1; 9 positions agree with TRBD2. Germline trimming cut 4 bases from V and 6 bases from J; bases unmatched to any gene: 7. CDR1 SNHLY and CDR2 FYNNEI come from the germline V gene. CDR3 length: 15 residues. The CDR3: CASSVPSGMSNEQFF. For the CDR3, the DNA is TGTGCCAGCAGTGTGCCTAGCGGGATGAGCAATGAGCAGTTCTTC.

The chain joins TRBV7-2 to TRBJ1-3; 9 bases line up with TRBD1. CDR3 size: 15 residues. With V trimmed by 3 bases and J by 5 bases, 5 bases remained unmatched. Germline V gene lookup returns CDR1 SGHTA and CDR2 FQGNSA. The CDR3 DNA follows: TGTGCCAGCAGCTTCCACAGGGGGCGAAGAAACACCATATATTTT. It is translated as CASSFHRGRRNTIYF.

CDR3: CASREGLGQGANEQFF. The CDR3 DNA reads as TGTGCCAGCAGGGAGGGATTAGGACAGGGGGCGAATGAGCAGTTCTTC. The chain recombines TRBV2 with TRBJ2-1; 11 bases line up with TRBD1. The V segment lost 6 bases and the J segment 7 bases; nucleotides outside the gene matches: 11. The germline gives CDR1 SNHLY, CDR2 FYNNEI. The CDR3 contains 16 residues. Filled out from reference TRBV2 and TRBJ2-1, the complete variable domain reads EPEVTQTPSHQVTQMGQEVILRCVPISNHLYFYWYRQILGQKVEFLVSFYNNEISEKSEIFDDQFSVERPDGSNFTLKIRSTKLEDSAMYFCASREGLGQGANEQFFGPGTRLTVL.

The chain employs TRBV5-4 and TRBJ2-7; TRBD2 is a possible D gene (6 bases). V was pared by 4 bases and J by 2 bases, with 13 bases between. CDR1 and CDR2 from the germline V gene are SGHNT and YYREEE (reference sequence). The CDR3 loop spans 14 amino acids. The CDR3 DNA reads as TGTGCCAGCAGCCTCCGGGACTTTCCCTACGAGCAGTACTTC. It specifies CASSLRDFPYEQYF.